Presented here are 29 T cell receptor beta chains from one specimen sequenced in a study of shared clonotypes between healthy human individuals. Using immunoSEQ multiplex PCR, the repertoire was profiled, and TCRdb retains in-frame clones only, with some absent. Of roughly 1,000,000 clones in the sample, about four fifths were seen once. The sequencing sample was made of memory CD4+ T cells from PBMCs. Stated subset: CD45RA-negative fraction. The receptors here all came from a young man in good health. Some clones in this sample may be carry-over from other donors' samples.

The chain has TRBV5-1 and TRBJ1-1; D gene uncertain. Per the germline V gene, CDR1 is SGHRS and CDR2 is YFSETQ. The CDR3 length is 14 residues. V was trimmed by 5 bases and J by 3 bases, leaving 14 bases between them. The CDR3 protein is CASSTLTGDTEAFF. DNA for the CDR3: TGCGCCAGCAGTACCCTAACCGGGGACACTGAAGCTTTCTTT.

The chain has TRBV5-1 and TRBJ2-7; D perhaps matches TRBD2 (5 bases). V lost 6 bases and J 1 base, leaving 20 bases between the germline ends. Germline V gene lookup returns CDR1 SGHRS and CDR2 YFSETQ. This CDR3 contains 16 residues. CDR3 coding DNA: TGCGCCAGCACCCTGGGCGCCGAACGGGGATCCTACGAGCAGTACTTC. Translated, it gives CASTLGAERGSYEQYF.

CDR3 nucleotides: TGTGCCAGTAGTAGCCCAAAACAGCCCCAGCATTTT. Translated, it gives CASSSPKQPQHF. The rearrangement joins TRBV19 to TRBJ1-5, with no clear D. CDR1 LNHDA and CDR2 SQIVND come from the germline V gene (reference sequence). Trimming stripped 4 bases from V and 7 bases from J, with 8 bases between. The CDR3 contains 12 residues.

The chain carries TRBV5-4 and TRBJ2-1; D possibly corresponds to TRBD1 (6 bases). V was cut by 4 bases and J by 7 bases, with 12 bases left in between. Looked up from germline, CDR1 is SGHNT and CDR2 is YYREEE (reference sequence). The CDR3 runs 13 residues. The CDR3 loop reads CASSPGQTNEQFF. The DNA for the CDR3 is TGTGCCAGCAGCCCGGGACAAACTAATGAGCAGTTCTTC.

V gene TRBV5-5 combines with J gene TRBJ1-2; 7 bases align to TRBD1. CDR3 size: 15 residues. The germline V gene has CDR1 SGHKS and CDR2 YYEKEE (reference sequence). The trim removed 4 bases at V and 8 bases at J, leaving 14 bases unmatched. In nucleotides, the CDR3 is TGTGCCAGCAGCCCGGGGGACAGTTCGGTGGGAGGCTACACCTTC. It codes for CASSPGDSSVGGYTF.

A few counts support this clone. The chain has TRBV6-5 and TRBJ1-1; D ambiguous. This CDR3 region has 14 residues. Per the germline V gene, CDR1 is MNHEY and CDR2 is SVGAGI. V was cut by 0 bases and J by 3 bases, with 8 bases left in between. The CDR3 coding sequence is TGTGCCAGCAGTTACTCGGGTCCTGACACTGAAGCTTTCTTT. Its protein product is CASSYSGPDTEAFF.

As to this clone: The sample contains more than one DNA sequence encoding this CDR3. V gene TRBV5-1 combines with J gene TRBJ1-2; TRBD1 matches at 12 bases. With 3 bases clipped from V and 8 bases from J, the junction kept 5 bases outside the gene matches. The CDR3 is made up of 14 amino acids. Per germline, CDR1 SGHRS and CDR2 YFSETQ. CDR3 loop: CASSSGQGAGGYTF. In DNA form, the CDR3 reads TGCGCCAGCAGCTCGGGACAGGGGGCTGGAGGCTACACCTTC. The variable domain in full, with the rest retrieved from reference TRBV5-1 and TRBJ1-2, is KAGVTQTPRYLIKTRGQQVTLSCSPISGHRSVSWYQQTPGQGLQFLFEYFSETQRNKGNFPGRFSGRQFSNSRSEMNVSTLELGDSALYLCASSSGQGAGGYTFGSGTRLTVV.

This clone was counted many times. The chain is built from TRBV7-2 and TRBJ2-3, with D possibly being TRBD1 (5 bases). Trimming stripped 5 bases from V and 3 bases from J, with 18 bases between. The CDR3 length is 16 residues. The germline V gene encodes CDR1 SGHTA and CDR2 FQGNSA. The DNA of the CDR3 is TGTGCCAGCAGCAGATCTGCAGGCAGGGTAACAGATACGCAGTATTTT. Amino acid sequence: CASSRSAGRVTDTQYF.

Here the CDR3 DNA reads TGTGCCAGCAGTGGAGGGAGGAGAACCGGGGAGCTGTTTTTT. Amino acid sequence: CASSGGRRTGELFF. V is TRBV2 and J is TRBJ2-2, with D maybe TRBD2 (6 bases). Trimming stripped 4 bases from V and 5 bases from J, with 11 bases between. Germline values: CDR1 SNHLY, CDR2 FYNNEI. This CDR3 has 14 amino acids. The complete variable domain, with remaining parts taken from reference TRBV2 and TRBJ2-2, reads EPEVTQTPSHQVTQMGQEVILRCVPISNHLYFYWYRQILGQKVEFLVSFYNNEISEKSEIFDDQFSVERPDGSNFTLKIRSTKLEDSAMYFCASSGGRRTGELFFGEGSRLTVL.

This rearrangement joins TRBV19 to TRBJ1-1, with a weak D call TRBD1 (6 bases). The CDR3 contains 16 residues. With 4 bases removed from V and 1 base from J, the gap between germline ends came to 16 bases. Per the germline V gene, CDR1 is LNHDA and CDR2 is SQIVND (reference sequence). DNA for the CDR3: TGTGCCAGTAGTACATACAGGGCGGCGTCGAACACTGAAGCTTTCTTT. It is translated as CASSTYRAASNTEAFF.

There are a few counts of this clone. The chain uses TRBV6-1 and TRBJ1-2; 7 nucleotides align to TRBD1. Per germline, CDR1 MNHNS and CDR2 SASEGT. The CDR3 contains 11 residues. V lost 6 bases and J lost 5; bases outside the gene matches: 0. CDR3 in amino acids: CASRTGYGYTF. The CDR3 region has the DNA TGTGCCAGCAGGACAGGGTATGGCTACACCTTC.

The V and J genes are TRBV5-1 and TRBJ1-2, with 7 bases identical to TRBD1. The CDR3 totals 14 residues. Germline CDR1 is SGHRS and CDR2 is YFSETQ. V lost 4 bases and J lost 2; bases outside the gene matches: 5. CDR3 sequence: CASSLETGNYGYTF. CDR3 DNA sequence: TGCGCCAGCAGCCTAGAGACAGGGAACTATGGCTACACCTTC.

The chain carries TRBV5-1 and TRBJ1-6; a weak D match, TRBD1 (5 bases). The germline CDR1 and CDR2 sequences are SGHRS and YFSETQ. Trimming removed 4 bases from V and 5 bases from J, with 13 bases in between. The CDR3 sequence is 15 residues long. DNA of the CDR3: TGCGCCAGCAGCATGGGGGACCGGGATAATTCACCCCTCCACTTT. It yields the protein CASSMGDRDNSPLHF.

CDR3 in amino acids: CAISEAGLENIQYF. CDR3 nucleotides: TGTGCCATCAGTGAGGCCGGGCTTGAAAACATTCAGTACTTC. V is TRBV10-3 and J is TRBJ2-4; D call uncertain. The germline gives CDR1 ENHRY, CDR2 SYGVKD. The CDR3 is 14 residues long. Trimming removed 2 bases at V and 5 bases at J, with 10 bases between.

This clone has more than one count but fewer than ten. This specimen includes other DNA sequences encoding the same CDR3. J is TRBJ1-1 and V is TRBV10-3; TRBD1 is a possible D gene (5 bases). The CDR3 totals 13 residues. Trimming shortened V by 3 bases and J by 3 bases, and 8 bases separated the two germline ends. CDR1 is ENHRY, CDR2 SYGVKD, per germline. CDR3 in amino acids: CAISDRGDTEAFF. In nucleotides, the CDR3 is TGTGCCATCAGTGATAGGGGAGACACTGAAGCTTTCTTT.

The V gene is TRBV2, the J gene TRBJ1-4, with D perhaps TRBD1 (6 bases). This CDR3 has 13 amino acids. V gave up 6 bases and J gave up 3 bases, with 8 bases separating them. The germline CDR1 and CDR2 sequences are SNHLY and FYNNEI. The CDR3 bases are TGTGCCAGCAGGGACAGCCCTAATGAAAAACTGTTTTTT. Translation gives CASRDSPNEKLFF.

V and J are TRBV28 and TRBJ1-2, with TRBD1 identical over 10 bases. The CDR3 spans 14 residues. J gave up 6 bases and V 5 bases, and 6 bases lay outside the gene matches. CDR1 MDHEN and CDR2 SYDVKM come from the germline V gene. In nucleotides, the CDR3 is TGTGCCAGCAGTCTTACGACAGGGGGCGATGGCTACACCTTC. This codes for CASSLTTGGDGYTF.

The gene calls are TRBV7-9 and TRBJ2-1, with D hard to call. CDR1 is SEHNR, CDR2 FQNEAQ, per germline (reference sequence). V lost 2 bases to trimming and J lost 10 bases, with 6 bases between them. CDR3 length: 11 residues. The CDR3 loop is CASSLTFEQFF. The CDR3 coding sequence is TGTGCCAGCAGCTTAACATTCGAGCAGTTCTTC.

The CDR3 DNA reads as TGTGCCACCAGCAGAGATCTTCGGGGGACACCCTACAATGAGCAGTTCTTC. Its protein is CATSRDLRGTPYNEQFF. The rearrangement links TRBV15 to TRBJ2-1; D might be TRBD1 or TRBD2, each matching 6 bases. Germline assignment: CDR1 LNHNV and CDR2 YYDKDF (reference sequence). V was trimmed by 0 bases and J by 2 bases, leaving 14 bases between them. There are 17 residues in the CDR3.

This clone occurred once. Additional DNA sequences in this sample encode the identical CDR3. The CDR3 is CASSSGTLNTEAFF. The CDR3 coding sequence is TGCGCCAGCAGCTCCGGGACACTGAACACTGAAGCTTTCTTT. The V call is TRBV5-1, the J call TRBJ1-1; tentative D call: TRBD1 (6 bases). The V and J ends lost 3 bases and 0 bases respectively, with 9 bases between them. The CDR3 contains 14 residues. Per the germline V gene, CDR1 is SGHRS and CDR2 is YFSETQ.

This clone appeared a single time. The J gene is TRBJ1-1, the V gene TRBV4-1, with TRBD1 matching over 7 bases. This CDR3 region has 15 residues. Trimming at V came to 1 base and at J to 5 bases, leaving 7 bases not matched to a gene. Germline CDR1 reads MGHRA; CDR2 reads YSYEKL. CDR3 amino acids: CASSQGWGRGTEAFF. CDR3 in DNA: TGCGCCAGCAGCCAAGGGTGGGGCAGGGGGACTGAAGCTTTCTTT.

J is TRBJ2-1 and V is TRBV2; possibly TRBD2 for D (6 bases). Germline assignment: CDR1 SNHLY and CDR2 FYNNEI. The CDR3 covers 15 residues. Trimming removed 1 base at V and 9 bases at J, with 16 bases between. The chain's CDR3 is CASSEGGTGEGEQFF. For the CDR3, the DNA is TGTGCCAGCAGTGAAGGAGGTACGGGAGAGGGTGAGCAGTTCTTC.

Turning to this clone: Compared with germline, one end of the junction differs, possibly owing to a read error. The chain links TRBV30 to TRBJ2-1; D possibly corresponds to TRBD2 (5 bases). Germline CDR1 GTSNPN, CDR2 SVGIG (reference sequence). The CDR3 consists of 12 residues. CDR3 in amino acids: CPTSVGHNEQFF. The CDR3 nucleotides read TGCCCCACTAGTGTGGGCCACAATGAGCAGTTCTTC.

This clone was seen only once. This sequence joins TRBV2 and TRBJ2-5; D gene ambiguous. V shed 4 bases and J shed 1 base, with 10 bases lying between them. Looked up from germline, CDR1 is SNHLY and CDR2 is FYNNEI. This CDR3 contains 14 residues. This CDR3 is CASSVVTLQETQYF. The CDR3 coding sequence is TGTGCCAGCAGTGTCGTTACTCTCCAAGAGACCCAGTACTTC.

On this clone itself: Possible read error: a much larger clone is one base away. The J gene is TRBJ1-4, the V gene TRBV6-6, with TRBD1 as a possible D gene (6 bases). The germline CDR1 and CDR2 sequences are MNHNY and SVGAGI (reference sequence). The V end was cut by 6 bases, the J end by 1 base, with 9 bases between. The CDR3 loop spans 14 amino acids. CDR3 region: CASSEQGTNEKLFF. CDR3 DNA: TGTGCCAGCAGCGAACAGGGAACTAATGAAAAACTGTTTTTT.

J is TRBJ2-3 and V is TRBV4-1; no clear D. With 1 base removed from V and 6 bases from J, the gap between germline ends came to 17 bases. CDR1 is MGHRA, CDR2 YSYEKL, per germline. The CDR3 has 16 residues. The CDR3: CASSQVNLIVSDTQYF. The CDR3 bases are TGCGCCAGCAGCCAAGTTAACCTAATAGTTTCGGATACGCAGTATTTT.

This clone was observed a handful of times. The chain is built from TRBV4-3 and TRBJ1-4; D is unresolved. The CDR3 spans 15 residues. The germline V and J ends were trimmed by 0 bases and 8 bases, with 13 bases remaining between them. Germline-derived CDR1 and CDR2 are LGHNA and YSLEER. CDR3 in amino acids: CASSQDGRGEEKLFF. Written as DNA, the CDR3 is TGCGCCAGCAGCCAAGATGGGCGCGGTGAAGAAAAACTGTTTTTT.

The chain recombines TRBV6-5 with TRBJ2-7, with D possibly being TRBD1 (5 bases). In germline, CDR1 is MNHEY, CDR2 SVGAGI. The V and J ends lost 5 bases and 2 bases respectively, with 10 bases between them. The CDR3 has 13 residues. The CDR3 sequence is CASSRQHTYEQYF. CDR3 bases: TGTGCCAGCAGTCGACAGCACACCTACGAGCAGTACTTC.

The chain links TRBV5-1 to TRBJ2-1, with TRBD2 identical over 12 bases. The CDR3 covers 15 residues. Germline V gene sequence: CDR1 SGHRS, CDR2 YFSETQ. The V and J ends lost 4 bases and 8 bases, in that order; junction bases with no gene match: 7. CDR3 amino acids: CASSPLAGGPDEQFF. The DNA for the CDR3 is TGCGCCAGCAGCCCCCTAGCGGGAGGGCCGGATGAGCAGTTCTTC.